This TCR beta chain was sequenced in a study of shared clonotypes between healthy human individuals. Study background: Used for every donor were three CD4 naive, three CD4 memory, two CD8 naive and one CD8 memory plate. Study observations and caveats: Across a handful of donors, naive CD4 shared roughly 5%, naive CD8 around 3.5%, memory CD4 about 2.5%, memory CD8 0.4% to 0.5%. Generation of non-shared clonotypes was less probable than generation of clonotypes shared by all four donors.

The method was immunoSEQ multiplex PCR; TCRdb's version includes in-frame clones alone and lacks a portion of them. The data show hundreds of thousands of clones, with 74% seen just once and 1.7% held by the top ten. Regarding this clone: Its antigen is undetermined.

Trimming pared 0 bases from V and 0 bases from J, leaving 10 bases between. There are 16 residues in the CDR3. Germline CDR1 and CDR2: SGHDN and FVKESK. Sequenced: memory CD4+ T cells sorted from blood. The subset denotes: CD45RA-negative fraction. The TCR originated in a woman aged 25 to 39 in good health. The chain joins TRBV14 to TRBJ2-3; D gene ambiguous. DNA of the CDR3: TGTGCCAGCAGCCAAGATAAGATTTTTAGCACAGATACGCAGTATTTT. Translated, it gives CASSQDKIFSTDTQYF. The whole variable domain, remainder taken from reference TRBV14 and TRBJ2-3, is EAGVTQFPSHSVIEKGQTVTLRCDPISGHDNLYWYRRVMGKEIKFLLHFVKESKQDESGMPNNRFLAERTGGTYSTLKVQPAELEDSGVYFCASSQDKIFSTDTQYFGPGTRLTVL.